This TCR beta chain is drawn from a study of regulatory T cells in long-lasting Graves disease. Points from the study as a whole: Accuracy was possibly reduced by small sample size.

Indicated time point: newly diagnosed GD, antithyroid drugs for less than 3 months. Construction of the TCR library relied on RNA isolated from PBMCs. In its sample, this clonotype was seen many times. Antigen unknown. Building the TCR beta libraries relied on iRepertoire HTBI primers, and CDR3 regions underwent Arm-PCR. TCRdb redid the calling of the multiplex PCR reads with MiXCR, one entry per CDR3 protein. The data contain about 530,000 distinct CDR3 sequences, approximately 16% of them seen just once; the ten biggest clones take up around 25%. V lost 3 bases and J lost 5, with 6 bases in between. Germline CDR1 LGHDT, CDR2 YNNKEL (reference sequence). This CDR3 has 12 residues. The same sample was also studied in work on T cells in Graves' hyperthyroidism and ophthalmopathy.

The input for sequencing was peripheral blood mononuclear cells (PBMCs), taken at new diagnosis, from a patient treated with antithyroid drugs. This sequence originates from a middle-aged woman with Graves disease. This chain connects TRBV3-1 to TRBJ2-3, with D hard to call. CDR3 DNA: TGTGCCAGCAGCCAGCAAGTAGATACGCAGTATTTT. It translates to CASSQQVDTQYF.